The 30 T cell receptor beta chains in this list originate from one sample, sequenced in a study of cytomegalovirus exposure and HLA in healthy donors. The study ran its PCR with 60 Vbeta and 13 Jbeta primers. This table comes from immunoSEQ multiplex PCR, and its TCRdb copy is limited to in-frame clones, with some not included. The table includes approximately 150,000 clones, roughly 80% detected once. The sequencing input was PBMCs. All receptors derive from a woman in her twenties or thirties in good health and CMV-seronegative.

This clone was picked up one time. The chain uses TRBV7-2 and TRBJ2-2, with 8 bases identical to TRBD2. Germline-derived CDR1 and CDR2 are SGHTA and FQGNSA. The CDR3 is made up of 17 amino acids. Trimming cost V 11 bases and J 2 bases; bases outside gene matches: 16. CDR3 region: CAVRAGGTPINTGELFF. The CDR3 region has the DNA TGTGCCGTTCGTGCGGGGGGTACCCCTATTAACACCGGGGAGCTGTTTTTT.

The chain joins TRBV7-9 to TRBJ1-2, with TRBD1 as a possible D gene (6 bases). Germline V lookup: CDR1 SEHNR, CDR2 FQNEAQ (reference sequence). Trimming took 7 bases from V and 6 from J, leaving 15 bases between them. The CDR3 has 13 residues. The CDR3 bases are TGTGCCAGCACCATAGACAGGTGGAATGGCTACACCTTC. Amino acid sequence: CASTIDRWNGYTF.

The chain uses TRBV5-1 and TRBJ2-1, with 13 bases that match TRBD2. J lost 5 bases, V lost 3 bases, and 8 bases had no gene match. This CDR3 has 17 residues. Germline loops: CDR1 SGHRS, CDR2 YFSETQ. CDR3 bases: TGCGCCAGCAGCTCATCGACTAGCGGGGGGCGAAACAATGAGCAGTTCTTC. Encoded protein: CASSSSTSGGRNNEQFF.

The genes are TRBV29-1 and TRBJ2-6, with unresolved D. V was cut by 4 bases and J by 2 bases, with 6 bases left in between. CDR1 is SQVTM and CDR2 is ANQGSEA in the germline V gene. This CDR3 region has 13 residues. Written as DNA, the CDR3 is TGCAGCGTTGCCATCACTGGGGCCAACGTCCTGACTTTC. It translates to CSVAITGANVLTF.

This rearrangement joins TRBV5-1 to TRBJ2-2; 8 bases are a match to TRBD2. The CDR3 spans 17 residues. The germline gives CDR1 SGHRS, CDR2 YFSETQ. Unmatched junction bases numbered 14, after V lost 3 bases and J lost 7 bases. Here the CDR3 DNA reads TGCGCCAGCAGCTACAACCCCCTTGGCGGGGGGATCGGGGAGCTGTTTTTT. Translated, it gives CASSYNPLGGGIGELFF.

The chain's CDR3 is CASSYQGDIGYTF. CDR3 nucleotides: TGTGCCAGCAGTTACCAGGGGGACATCGGCTACACCTTC. This chain uses TRBV6-6 with TRBJ1-2; the match to TRBD1 covers 7 bases. This CDR3 spans 13 amino acids. Germline CDR1 reads MNHNY; CDR2 reads SVGAGI (reference sequence). Germline trimming cut 2 bases from V and 8 bases from J; bases unmatched to any gene: 5.

The chain has TRBV7-2 and TRBJ2-5; D possibly corresponds to TRBD1 (6 bases). The CDR3 is made up of 15 amino acids. Germline V gives CDR1 SGHTA, CDR2 FQGNSA. Trimming removed 0 bases at V and 2 bases at J, with 10 bases between. CDR3 residues: CASSLAGQLQETQYF. The CDR3 DNA follows: TGTGCCAGCAGCTTAGCCGGACAGCTTCAAGAGACCCAGTACTTC.

The chain joins TRBV18 to TRBJ1-1, with D unresolved. Trimming took off 3 bases at V and 1 base at J, with 12 bases between the two ends. CDR1 KGHSH and CDR2 LQKENI come from the germline V gene. This CDR3 contains 15 residues. The CDR3 region has the DNA TGTGCCAGCTCACCTCGGGAGCCCGGGAACACTGAAGCTTTCTTT. Translation: CASSPREPGNTEAFF.

CDR3 in amino acids: CASSQELRGQGYEQYF. The CDR3 region has the DNA TGCGCCAGCAGCCAAGAGTTGCGCGGACAGGGCTACGAGCAGTACTTC. The chain links TRBV4-3 to TRBJ2-7; 8 bases align to TRBD1. The germline V gene has CDR1 LGHNA and CDR2 YSLEER. The trim removed 0 bases at V and 3 bases at J, leaving 7 bases unmatched. The CDR3 sequence is 16 residues long.

This chain uses TRBV19 with TRBJ1-5; D might be TRBD1 (5 bases). The CDR3 is 14 amino acids. Germline V CDR1 and CDR2: LNHDA, SQIVND (reference sequence). The V end was cut by 3 bases, the J end by 8 bases, with 14 bases between. CDR3 DNA: TGTGCCAGTAGTATCTCGGGGGGGAAGGAGCCCCAGCATTTT. Amino acid sequence: CASSISGGKEPQHF.

The chain links TRBV5-4 to TRBJ2-7; the D gene is possibly TRBD2 (5 bases). V lost 0 bases and J lost 5, with 9 bases in between. This CDR3 region has 13 residues. The germline gives CDR1 SGHNT, CDR2 YYREEE (reference sequence). The CDR3 bases are TGTGCCAGCAGCTTGGTTGGAGGACACGAGCAGTACTTC. Translating it yields CASSLVGGHEQYF.

This clone was found a few times. The CDR3 sequence: CASSRAGNREAQYF. CDR3 DNA sequence: TGTGCCAGCAGCCGGGCGGGTAACAGAGAAGCCCAGTACTTC. The V gene is TRBV11-2, the J gene TRBJ2-5, with TRBD2 as a possible D gene (5 bases). CDR1 SGHAT and CDR2 FQNNGV come from the germline V gene. The CDR3 has 14 residues. V lost 5 bases, J lost 9 bases, and 19 bases lay in between.

The CDR3 sequence: CASRGTGDEGTGELFF. CDR3 in DNA: TGCGCCAGCAGAGGGACAGGGGATGAAGGGACCGGGGAGCTGTTTTTT. The V gene is TRBV10-1, the J gene TRBJ2-2; 10 bases map to TRBD1. The trim removed 6 bases at V and 5 bases at J, leaving 9 bases unmatched. The CDR3 consists of 16 residues. Germline CDR1 WNHNN, CDR2 SYGVQD (reference sequence).

The chain uses TRBV11-3 and TRBJ2-3; 9 bases are a match to TRBD1. This CDR3 region has 15 residues. Germline trimming cut 6 bases from V and 1 base from J; bases unmatched to any gene: 5. Germline V gene data show CDR1 as SGHNT and CDR2 as YENEEA. The CDR3: CASSGTGQGTDTQYF. The DNA of the CDR3 is TGTGCCAGCAGTGGGACAGGGCAAGGCACAGATACGCAGTATTTT.

The gene calls are TRBV4-1 and TRBJ2-1; TRBD2 matches 7 bases. The CDR3 runs 15 residues. The germline V gene has CDR1 MGHRA and CDR2 YSYEKL. The ends lost 4 bases at V and 7 bases at J; junction bases unmatched: 10. The CDR3 loop is CASSPLGGARNEQFF. CDR3 bases: TGCGCCAGCAGCCCACTGGGAGGGGCAAGGAATGAGCAGTTCTTC.

The chain recombines TRBV25-1 with TRBJ1-3; D unresolved. Germline V gene sequence: CDR1 MGHDK, CDR2 SYGVNS. The CDR3 loop spans 16 amino acids. Trimming shortened V by 1 base and J by 0 bases, and 10 bases separated the two germline ends. The chain's CDR3 is CASSELPVGSGNTIYF. CDR3 coding DNA: TGTGCCAGCAGTGAATTGCCAGTTGGCTCTGGAAACACCATATATTTT.

This chain links TRBV4-1 with TRBJ2-7, with 10 bases identical to TRBD2. Per the germline V gene, CDR1 is MGHRA and CDR2 is YSYEKL. After removal of 0 bases from V and 4 bases from J, the junction contained 0 bases not matched to a gene. The CDR3 runs to 14 residues. The CDR3: CASSQDSGRYEQYF. The CDR3 nucleotides read TGCGCCAGCAGCCAAGATAGCGGGAGGTACGAGCAGTACTTC.

Comment on this clone: At one of its ends the junction is not consistent with the germline gene, which may arise from a read error. The gene calls are TRBV27 and TRBJ1-2; 7 positions match TRBD1. Germline assignment: CDR1 MNHEY and CDR2 SMNVEV (reference sequence). CDR3 length: 15 amino acids. The CDR3 spells CAGSPILGDSYGYTF. The CDR3 DNA follows: TGTGCCGGCAGTCCGATACTAGGGGACAGCTATGGCTACACCTTC.

The chain recombines TRBV27 with TRBJ2-7; 10 nucleotides line up with TRBD1. The CDR3 spans 14 residues. Trimming removed 2 bases from V and 2 bases from J; junction bases left unmatched: 0. The germline CDR1 and CDR2 sequences are MNHEY and SMNVEV (reference sequence). The CDR3 loop is CASSLGTGAYEQYF. The CDR3 DNA follows: TGTGCCAGCAGTTTAGGGACAGGGGCCTACGAGCAGTACTTC.

This chain uses TRBV5-6 with TRBJ1-5, with unresolved D. Germline CDR1 and CDR2: SGHDT and YYEEEE. This CDR3 spans 16 amino acids. V lost 2 bases to trimming and J lost 2 bases, with 14 bases between them. The CDR3 bases are TGTGCCAGCAGCTTATCGGGGTCATGGGGCAATCAGCCCCAGCATTTT. It encodes CASSLSGSWGNQPQHF.

CDR3 residues: CASSSGTGEETQYF. CDR3 in DNA: TGTGCCAGCAGTTCCGGGACAGGCGAAGAGACCCAGTACTTC. The chain employs TRBV7-7 and TRBJ2-5; 8 nucleotides line up with TRBD1. This CDR3 is built from 14 residues. Germline V gene data show CDR1 as SSHAT and CDR2 as FNYEAQ (reference sequence). The junction had 6 bases not matched to a gene; V was cut back by 6 bases and J by 3 bases.

The chain recombines TRBV29-1 with TRBJ2-1, with D uncertain. V lost 5 bases, J lost 3 bases, and 8 bases lay in between. Germline lookup yields CDR1 SQVTM and CDR2 ANQGSEA. The CDR3 sequence is 12 residues long. The CDR3 nucleotides are TGCAGCGTTTCTCCCAGCTACAATGAGCAGTTCTTC. Protein product: CSVSPSYNEQFF.

This clone was recorded a few times. The CDR3, as DNA: TGCGCCAGCAGCCAAGTGGCAGGGCTGGCTGGCTACACCTTC. Translation: CASSQVAGLAGYTF. The rearrangement uses TRBV4-3 and TRBJ1-2, with D perhaps matching TRBD1 (5 bases). The length of the CDR3 is 14 residues. Trimming pared 1 base from V and 7 bases from J, leaving 13 bases between. Germline loops: CDR1 LGHNA, CDR2 YSLEER.

This sequence joins TRBV19 and TRBJ1-3; no firm D call. Trimming removed 4 bases from V and 0 bases from J, with 10 bases in between. The germline V gene has CDR1 LNHDA and CDR2 SQIVND (reference sequence). This CDR3 comprises 15 residues. The CDR3 DNA sequence: TGTGCCAGTAGTACACACCGACTCTCTGGAAACACCATATATTTT. Amino acids: CASSTHRLSGNTIYF. Supplemented by reference TRBV19 and TRBJ1-3, the full variable domain reads DGGITQSPKYLFRKEGQNVTLSCEQNLNHDAMYWYRQDPGQGLRLIYYSQIVNDFQKGDIAEGYSVSREKKESFPLTVTSAQKNPTAFYLCASSTHRLSGNTIYFGEGSWLTVV.

The genes are TRBV15 and TRBJ1-5, with 7 positions matching TRBD1. The CDR3 runs to 15 residues. V was clipped by 3 bases and J by 6 bases; unmatched bases: 8. Looked up from germline, CDR1 is LNHNV and CDR2 is YYDKDF (reference sequence). The DNA for the CDR3 is TGTGCCACCAGCAGGGGACTGACAGGGAGTCAGCCCCAGCATTTT. Residues: CATSRGLTGSQPQHF.

The genes are TRBV10-2 and TRBJ1-1; TRBD1 aligns across 7 bases. The germline V gene encodes CDR1 WSHSY and CDR2 SAAADI. CDR3 length equals 15 residues. With V trimmed by 8 bases and J by 3 bases, 12 bases remained unmatched. CDR3 protein: CASLLGGGEYTEAFF. The CDR3 region has the DNA TGCGCCAGCTTATTAGGGGGCGGCGAGTACACTGAAGCTTTCTTT.

This clone was counted once. In DNA, the CDR3 is TGTGCCAGCAGCCGGGACTGGACGGGGACCCAGTACTTC. Translated, it gives CASSRDWTGTQYF. J is TRBJ2-5 and V is TRBV7-2, with D maybe TRBD2 (6 bases). Germline-derived CDR1 and CDR2 are SGHTA and FQGNSA. CDR3 length: 13 residues. V lost 5 bases and J 7 bases, leaving 14 bases between the germline ends.

The rearrangement joins TRBV6-1 to TRBJ1-6, with 8 bases lining up with TRBD1. Trimming at V came to 7 bases and at J to 9 bases, leaving 8 bases not matched to a gene. CDR3 length: 14 residues. The germline gives CDR1 MNHNS, CDR2 SASEGT. The CDR3 reads CASTQDRAGSPLHF. In nucleotides, the CDR3 is TGTGCCAGCACCCAGGACAGGGCAGGTTCACCCCTCCACTTT.

The chain combines TRBV7-3 with TRBJ2-1, with a tentative D call TRBD2 (5 bases). The CDR3 runs 15 residues. Trimming cost V 4 bases and J 0 bases, with 10 bases left between them. Germline CDR1 SGHTA, CDR2 FQGTGA. The CDR3 protein is CASSYLASSYNEQFF. The CDR3 bases are TGTGCCAGCAGCTATCTAGCCAGCTCCTACAATGAGCAGTTCTTC. Using reference TRBV7-3 and TRBJ2-1 for the parts outside the CDR3, the full variable domain is GAGVSQTPSNKVTEKGKYVELRCDPISGHTALYWYRQSLGQGPEFLIYFQGTGAADDSGLPNDRFFAVRPEGSVSTLKIQRTERGDSAVYLCASSYLASSYNEQFFGPGTRLTVL.

The genes are TRBV6-5 and TRBJ1-1; D is unclear. Germline V gives CDR1 MNHEY, CDR2 SVGAGI. The CDR3 has 15 residues. Trimming removed 2 bases at V and 0 bases at J, with 10 bases between. Here the CDR3 reads CASSYEGGMNTEAFF. The CDR3 region has the DNA TGTGCCAGCAGTTACGAGGGAGGGATGAACACTGAAGCTTTCTTT.